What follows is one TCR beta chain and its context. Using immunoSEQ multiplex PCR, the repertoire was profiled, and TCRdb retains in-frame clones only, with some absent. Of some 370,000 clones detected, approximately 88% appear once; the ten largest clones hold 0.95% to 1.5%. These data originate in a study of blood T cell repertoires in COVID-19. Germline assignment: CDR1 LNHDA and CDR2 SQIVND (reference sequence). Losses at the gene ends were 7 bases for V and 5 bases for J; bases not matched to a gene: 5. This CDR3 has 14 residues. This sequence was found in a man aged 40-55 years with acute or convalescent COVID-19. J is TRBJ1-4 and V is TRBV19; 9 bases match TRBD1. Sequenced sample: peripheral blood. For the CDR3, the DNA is TGTGCCAGTACCCCCGGGACAGGGAATGAAAAACTGTTTTTT. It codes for CASTPGTGNEKLFF.